A selection of T cell receptor beta chains follows, all from one sample in a study of molecular identifiers for immune sequencing clone quantification. TCRdb processed the PCR reads anew with MiXCR; each CDR3 protein has one entry. The repertoire includes roughly 300,000 distinct CDR3 sequences, about a quarter of them detected once, and about 0.73% sits in the top ten. Sequenced: naive CD8+ T cells from blood, with Jurkat cell RNA spiked in. Receptors originate from a human donor in good health. Some libraries in this study had Jurkat cell RNA spiked in. Each CDR3 is given with its conserved first and last residue. A D gene is named only where the DNA matches it firmly. Rows give clone size only sometimes, using once, few, many, or a class for an expanded clone.

>TRBJ1-6|15|TRBD1|TRBV20-1|many
CSAAGQGASYSPLHF
TGCAGTGCTGCAGGACAGGGGGCATCTTATTCACCCCTCCACTTT
>TRBJ2-7|15|TRBD2|TRBV28|many
CASSFRGLASHEQYF
TGTGCCAGCAGTTTCCGGGGACTAGCGTCCCACGAGCAGTACTTC
>TRBJ2-7|15|TRBD1|TRBV27|.
CASSVTGQGSYEQCF
TGTGCCAGCAGTGTAACGGGACAGGGCTCCTACGAGCAGTGCTTC
>TRBJ2-6|18|.|TRBV28|.
CARSQIGGGVTGANVLTF
TGTGCCCGCAGCCAAATAGGGGGGGGTGTAACTGGGGCCAACGTCCTGACTTTC
>TRBJ2-5|15|.|TRBV12-3/TRBV12-4|many
CASTPQGGLQETQYF
TGTGCCAGCACCCCTCAGGGGGGTTTACAAGAGACCCAGTACTTC
>TRBJ1-3|16|.|TRBV6-5|.
CASSSGDPDSGNTIYF
TGTGCCAGCAGTTCAGGGGACCCCGACTCTGGAAACACCATATATTTT
>TRBJ2-4|18|TRBD2|TRBV13|few
CASSYGLAGGPAKNIQYF
TGTGCCAGCAGCTACGGACTAGCGGGAGGACCAGCCAAAAACATTCAGTACTTC
>TRBJ2-2|14|.|TRBV28|many
CASSPWSGAGELFF
TGTGCCAGCAGTCCATGGAGCGGCGCCGGGGAGCTGTTTTTT
>TRBJ2-4|13|.|TRBV12-5|.
CASGSPSAPLQYF
TGTGCTAGTGGTTCGCCTTCCGCTCCTCTTCAGTACTTC
>TRBJ2-1|15|.|TRBV19|.
CASSIDGDICNEQFF
TGTGCCAGTTCCATAGACGGGGATATCTGCAATGAGCAGTTCTTC
>TRBJ1-1|15|.|TRBV6-4|few
CASSDSPGQDTEAFF
TGTGCCAGCAGTGACTCTCCGGGTCAGGACACTGAAGCTTTCTTT
>TRBJ2-7|13|.|TRBV4-2|many
CASSQESGSEQYF
TGTGCCAGCAGCCAAGAGAGTGGATCCGAGCAGTACTTC
>TRBJ2-7|15|TRBD1|TRBV4-3|few
CASSQDRDRDYEQYF
TGCGCCAGCAGCCAAGACCGGGACAGGGACTACGAGCAGTACTTC
>TRBJ2-1|13|TRBD1|TRBV7-2|many
CASTTDRGFEQFF
TGTGCCAGCACCACGGACAGGGGCTTTGAGCAGTTCTTC
>TRBJ1-1|13|.|TRBV5-4|many
CASSLDNRVLAFF
TGTGCCAGCAGCTTGGATAACAGGGTGTTAGCTTTCTTT
>TRBJ2-5|14|.|TRBV9|.
CASSVAPGQETQYF
TGTGCCAGCAGCGTAGCCCCGGGTCAGGAGACCCAGTACTTC
>TRBJ2-1|14|.|TRBV7-6|.
CASSLSLGANEQFF
TGTGCCAGCAGCCTATCTTTGGGGGCCAATGAGCAGTTCTTC
>TRBJ1-1|14|.|TRBV7-9|many
CASSLNWGVTEAFF
TGTGCCAGCAGCTTAAATTGGGGGGTGACTGAAGCTTTCTTT
>TRBJ2-7|15|TRBD2|TRBV19|many
CASSIVAGGPVEQYF
TGTGCCAGTAGTATAGTTGCGGGAGGGCCTGTCGAGCAGTACTTC
>TRBJ2-7|13|.|TRBV20-1|.
CSARGSSVYEQYF
TGCAGTGCTAGGGGTTCTAGTGTTTACGAGCAGTACTTC
>TRBJ2-7|13|.|TRBV25-1|many
CASSGTRGYEQYF
TGTGCCAGTTCAGGGACAAGAGGGTACGAGCAGTACTTC
>TRBJ2-5|15|.|TRBV4-3|many
CASSQRRVGLETQYF
TGCGCCAGCAGCCAACGGAGGGTCGGGTTGGAGACCCAGTACTTC
>TRBJ1-1|15|.|TRBV12-3/TRBV12-4|.
CASIEKDSPTTEAFF
TGTGCCAGCATTGAGAAGGACTCCCCGACCACTGAAGCTTTCTTT
>TRBJ2-3|21|TRBD2|TRBV7-6|many
CASSLDSPVAGGLTSTDTQYF
TGTGCCAGCAGCTTAGACAGCCCCGTAGCGGGGGGCTTAACTAGCACAGATACGCAGTATTTT
>TRBJ2-5|19|TRBD2|TRBV29-1|many
CSAGLPGLAGGSLQETQYF
TGCAGCGCCGGCCTCCCCGGACTAGCGGGAGGGAGTCTCCAAGAGACCCAGTACTTC
>TRBJ2-7|15|TRBD2|TRBV6-1|many
CASNGGLAGSYEQYF
TGTGCCAGCAACGGGGGACTAGCGGGGTCCTACGAGCAGTACTTC
>TRBJ2-7|14|TRBD1|TRBV6-6|few
CASSSNPSGGEQYF
TGTGCCAGCAGTTCCAACCCATCAGGGGGCGAGCAGTACTTC
>TRBJ2-7|14|.|TRBV12-3/TRBV12-4|.
CASSATLRGGGQYF
TGTGCCAGCAGTGCGACCCTCAGGGGAGGTGGGCAGTACTTC
>TRBJ2-1|10|.|TRBV30|.
CAWSFNEQFF
TGTGCCTGGAGTTTTAATGAGCAGTTCTTC
>TRBJ2-1|13|.|TRBV11-3|.
CASSSAYGDEQFF
TGTGCCAGCAGCTCAGCGTACGGGGATGAGCAGTTCTTC
>TRBJ1-2|12|.|TRBV5-4|many
CASNQDNYGYTF
TGTGCCAGCAACCAAGACAACTATGGCTACACCTTC
>TRBJ2-7|15|TRBD1|TRBV11-1|many
CASSIGQGAGYEQYF
TGTGCCAGCAGCATCGGACAGGGGGCTGGATACGAGCAGTACTTC
>TRBJ2-5|14|TRBD2|TRBV27|few
CASSWGGRSEAQYF
TGTGCCAGCAGTTGGGGGGGGAGGTCAGAGGCCCAGTACTTC
>TRBJ2-1|15|TRBD2|TRBV5-1|many
CASTLSGAPTSVQFF
TGCGCCAGCACCCTCAGCGGGGCCCCTACAAGCGTGCAGTTCTTC
>TRBJ1-2|14|.|TRBV14|many
CASSQGQGGYGYTF
TGTGCCAGCAGCCAAGGGCAGGGCGGCTATGGCTACACCTTC
>TRBJ1-5|16|.|TRBV20-1|few
CSARDYKSSGNQPQHF
TGCAGTGCTAGAGATTATAAGTCCAGCGGCAATCAGCCCCAGCATTTT
>TRBJ2-3|15|.|TRBV7-9|.
CASSFSGEGTDTQYF
TGTGCCAGCAGCTTTAGCGGAGAGGGGACAGATACGCAGTATTTT
>TRBJ2-7|14|.|TRBV5-1|many
CASSLDMATYEQYF
TGCGCCAGCAGCTTGGATATGGCAACCTACGAGCAGTACTTC
>TRBJ1-6|16|.|TRBV27|many
CASTLSGSSYNSPLHF
TGTGCCAGCACCCTTAGCGGGAGCTCCTATAATTCACCCCTCCACTTT
>TRBJ2-5|15|TRBD1|TRBV7-2|few
CASSLGGDRTRTQYF
TGTGCCAGCAGCTTAGGCGGGGACAGGACACGGACCCAGTACTTC
>TRBJ2-2|17|TRBD2|TRBV27|.
CASSLLVGGPYTGELFF
TGTGCCAGCAGTTTATTGGTGGGAGGGCCATACACCGGGGAGCTGTTTTTT
>TRBJ2-7|12|.|TRBV6-5|many
CASSDSSYEQYF
TGTGCCAGCAGCGACAGCTCCTACGAGCAGTACTTC
>TRBJ2-3|18|TRBD2|TRBV20-1|few
CSAQGGLAGLPDTDTQYF
TGCAGTGCCCAAGGGGGGCTAGCGGGTTTACCAGACACAGATACGCAGTATTTT
>TRBJ2-1|12|.|TRBV12-3/TRBV12-4|few
CASGEIVYEQFF
TGTGCCAGCGGAGAAATAGTTTATGAGCAGTTCTTC
>TRBJ2-2|13|.|TRBV12-3/TRBV12-4|many
CASTPGNTGELFF
TGTGCCAGCACTCCAGGGAACACCGGGGAGCTGTTTTTT
>TRBJ2-2|15|.|TRBV7-9|few
CASSLGGGNTGELFF
TGTGCCAGCAGCTTAGGAGGAGGGAACACCGGGGAGCTGTTTTTT
>TRBJ2-7|17|.|TRBV14|.
CASSQDYRSGVGYEQYF
TGTGCCAGCAGCCAAGATTACCGGTCCGGGGTCGGCTACGAGCAGTACTTC
>TRBJ2-3|13|.|TRBV27|.
CASSIQSTDTQYF
TGTGCCAGCAGTATCCAGAGCACAGATACGCAGTATTTT
>TRBJ2-7|15|TRBD1|TRBV20-1|few
CSAMDRVASSYEQYF
TGCAGTGCTATGGACAGGGTCGCATCCTCCTACGAGCAGTACTTC
>TRBJ2-3|15|TRBD1|TRBV5-4|many
CASSPRQGGTDTQYF
TGTGCCAGCAGCCCCCGACAGGGCGGCACAGATACGCAGTATTTT
>TRBJ2-7|13|TRBD2|TRBV20-1|many
CSARLAGDYEQYF
TGCAGTGCTAGATTAGCGGGGGACTACGAGCAGTACTTC